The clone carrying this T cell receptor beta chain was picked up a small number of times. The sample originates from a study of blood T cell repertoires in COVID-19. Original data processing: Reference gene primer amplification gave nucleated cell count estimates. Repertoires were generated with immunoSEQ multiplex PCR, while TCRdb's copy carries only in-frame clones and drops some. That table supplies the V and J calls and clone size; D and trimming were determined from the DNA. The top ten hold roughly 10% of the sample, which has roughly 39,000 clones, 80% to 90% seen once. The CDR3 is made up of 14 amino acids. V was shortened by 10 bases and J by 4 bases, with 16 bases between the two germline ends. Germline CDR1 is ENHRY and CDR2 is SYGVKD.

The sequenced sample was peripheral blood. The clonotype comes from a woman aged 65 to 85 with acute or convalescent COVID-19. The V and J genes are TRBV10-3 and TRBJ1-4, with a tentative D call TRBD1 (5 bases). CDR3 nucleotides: TGTGCCAGTTCGGAGGGGCTCAGTAATGAAAAACTGTTTTTT. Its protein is CASSEGLSNEKLFF.